This TCR beta chain was captured in a study of CD8+CD57+ T cells in acquired aplastic anemia (dated by TCRdb to the late 2010s). The study in broad terms: Extracted DNA from sorted CD4+ and CD8+ cells averaged approximately 3 ug, ranging from roughly 0.17 to 27.4 ug. Healthy donor samples averaged about 10 million reads for CD4+ and fewer than 12 million for CD8+ cells. Here is what the overall study found, with its caveats: Patients and healthy controls showed no significant difference in CD8+ Simpson's diversity (P=0.060). Around 27 CD8+ CDR3 sequences were found to be shared between patients and controls, but these sequences appeared to be highly expressed in patients and within the immunodominant clones of the patients.

There are many counts of this clonotype. Its antigen is still unknown. No qualities accompany the bases; no much larger clone lies one base away. The study deep-sequenced TCR repertoires of sorted CD4+ and CD8+ blood T cells from severe aplastic anemia patients and healthy subjects. Ficoll-Paque density gradient centrifugation was used to isolate peripheral blood mononuclear cells. Before DNA was extracted, CD4+ and CD8+ T cells were sorted using either FACS or magnetic beads. Genomic DNA was used as template for profiling of TCR beta VDJ combinations and CDR3 sequences. TCR repertoire sequencing was run on an Illumina HiSeq 2000. In the original analysis: Repertoires were assessed using TRBV/TRBJ rearrangement plots, CDR3 size and DJ length profiles, and Simpson's diversity index. The immunodominant clone was defined as the most abundant DNA sequence in deep sequencing data. CDR3 amino acid sequences were checked for sharing between subjects and were compared against published repertoires and the VDJdb database. TCRdb reprocessed the public reads (quality trimming at Q25 with fastp, clone calling with MiXCR) and kept in-frame beta chains. Every distinct CDR3 protein forms one entry, paired with its most common genes and DNA. TCRdb, rather than the study authors, made the V and J calls. This sample is represented by around 400,000 distinct CDR3 sequences; about 70% of them were singletons. In total, the top ten clones hold around 4% of the sample.

The source is a human donor in good health, serving as a control. The sample comprised sorted CD4+, CD8+, or CD8+CD57+ T cells (not recorded which) from PBMCs.

Read as DNA, the sequence is TGTGCCATCAGTGATTTTACAGATACGCAGTATTTT. This encodes CAISDFTDTQYF. Recombination linked TRBV10-3 to TRBJ2-3; no D segment can be confidently identified. The germline V gene provides CDR1 ENHRY and CDR2 SYGVKD. Relative to germline, V is 3 bases shorter and J is 3 bases shorter, with 4 bases between their ends. The CDR3 runs 12 residues from the cysteine to the phenylalanine. This entry keeps only the CDR3 DNA: 36 bases, framed from base 1.